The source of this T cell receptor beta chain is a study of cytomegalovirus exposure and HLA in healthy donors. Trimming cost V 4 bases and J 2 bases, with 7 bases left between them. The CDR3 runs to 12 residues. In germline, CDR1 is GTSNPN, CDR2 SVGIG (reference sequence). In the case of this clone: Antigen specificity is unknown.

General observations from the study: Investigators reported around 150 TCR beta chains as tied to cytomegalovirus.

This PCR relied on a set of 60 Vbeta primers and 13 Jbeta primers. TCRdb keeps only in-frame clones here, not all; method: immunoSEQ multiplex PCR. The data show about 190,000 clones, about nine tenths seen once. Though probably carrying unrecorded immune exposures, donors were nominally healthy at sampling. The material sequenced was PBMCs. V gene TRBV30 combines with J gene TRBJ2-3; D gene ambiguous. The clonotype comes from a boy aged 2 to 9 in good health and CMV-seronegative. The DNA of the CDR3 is TGTGCCTGGATTGACACCACAGATACGCAGTATTTT. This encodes CAWIDTTDTQYF.